The sample holds many counts of the clone carrying this T cell receptor beta chain. Its antigen is as yet unknown. TCRdb re-called the reads with MiXCR, one entry per CDR3 protein. Here the sample spans under 200,000 distinct CDR3 sequences, roughly 9.8% being singletons. Germline V CDR1 and CDR2: KGHDR, SFDVKD. With 3 bases removed from V and 3 bases from J, the gap between germline ends came to 4 bases. The CDR3 consists of 12 residues. This sample was taken from a study of T cell repertoires in cytomegalovirus infection. Study at large: Through public TCR beta signatures, both CMV infection and matching HLA type were indicated.

Study outcomes and limitations: Pooled public TCR beta family frequency picked out CMV carriers with the relevant HLA. CMV-specific TCR beta clonotypes restricted by HLA-C were the ones dominating the ex vivo response.

Source material: PBMCs. This clonotype was obtained from a human donor in good health (CMV status not recorded). Some clones in this sample may be carry-over from other donors' samples. This sequence joins TRBV24-1 and TRBJ1-1; D uncertain. The CDR3 bases are TGTGCCACCAGTGATCCTCACACTGAAGCTTTCTTT. Its translation: CATSDPHTEAFF.